This T cell receptor (beta chain) was sequenced in a study of blood T cell repertoires in COVID-19. The length of the CDR3 is 13 residues. Germline CDR1 reads MNHEY; CDR2 reads SMNVEV (reference sequence). Trimming stripped 6 bases from V and 6 bases from J, with 14 bases between. The repertoire was sequenced with immunoSEQ multiplex PCR; TCRdb's copy has only in-frame clones and lacks some. The sample has approximately 96,000 clones, 70% to 90% seen once. The chain joins TRBV27 to TRBJ1-2, with D possibly TRBD1 on 6 matching bases. The clonotype was recovered from a human donor with COVID-19, enrolled during active disease. The donor label of this sample is uncertain. The sample was peripheral blood. The CDR3 sequence is CASSLTGSHGYTF. CDR3 sequence (DNA): TGTGCCAGCAGCCTAACAGGGTCCCATGGCTACACCTTC.